The rows below give T cell receptor beta chains drawn from one sample of a study of OX40 agonist ivuxolimab in advanced cancers. Repertoires were generated with immunoSEQ multiplex PCR, while TCRdb's copy carries only in-frame clones and drops some. The top ten hold 0.61% of the sample, which has more than 55,000 clones, 70% to 90% seen once. Specimen: CD4+ or CD8+ T cells sorted from blood, collected in a trial of the OX40 agonist ivuxolimab. The receptors derive from an adult with an advanced solid tumor such as melanoma, head and neck, liver or kidney cancer. Each CDR3 is given with its conserved first and last residue. The D gene is left open where the match is weak. Clone size appears in some rows only: once, few, many, or a class for an expanded clone.

D | size | J | V | CDR3 | DNA
. | . | TRBJ1-2 | TRBV11-2 | CASSFRGGTDYGYTF | TGTGCCAGCAGCTTCAGAGGAGGGACGGATTATGGCTACACCTTC
TRBD1 | . | TRBJ1-2 | TRBV18 | CASSLSGTDYGYTF | TGTGCCAGCTCACTCTCCGGGACAGACTATGGCTACACCTTC
. | . | TRBJ2-7 | TRBV6-5 | CASSYSKFQSYEQYF | TGTGCCAGCAGTTACTCGAAGTTCCAGTCCTACGAGCAGTACTTC
TRBD1 | few | TRBJ1-1 | TRBV18 | CASSPPGQGAEAFF | TGTGCCAGCTCACCACCGGGACAGGGAGCTGAAGCTTTCTTT
. | . | TRBJ1-1 | TRBV19 | CASSSNGNTEAFF | TGTGCCAGTAGTTCCAATGGAAACACTGAAGCTTTCTTT
. | . | TRBJ1-2 | TRBV1 | CTSRILSLRKTYGYTF | TGCACCAGCAGGATTCTAAGTTTGCGAAAGACCTATGGCTACACCTTC
. | . | TRBJ1-2 | TRBV6-5 | CASSQGPALGYTF | TGTGCCAGCAGTCAGGGTCCAGCCCTTGGCTACACCTTC
. | few | TRBJ1-2 | TRBV27 | CASSFEGRDGYTF | TGTGCCAGCAGTTTTGAGGGCAGGGATGGCTACACCTTC
TRBD2 | . | TRBJ2-1 | TRBV18 | CASSPLAGGSSYNEQFF | TGTGCCAGCTCACCCCTAGCGGGAGGGAGCTCCTACAATGAGCAGTTCTTC
. | . | TRBJ2-3 | TRBV5-1 | CASSLTPGVVTQYF | TGCGCCAGCAGCTTAACTCCTGGGGTTGTCACGCAGTATTTT
. | . | TRBJ2-3 | TRBV5-4 | CASSPRFDTQYF | TGTGCCAGCAGCCCTCGATTCGATACGCAGTATTTT
. | . | TRBJ2-5 | TRBV6-1 | CASSDRVWGETQYF | TGTGCCAGCAGTGACAGGGTATGGGGGGAGACCCAGTACTTC
TRBD1 | . | TRBJ2-7 | TRBV5-1 | CASSFGQGGGYEQYF | TGCGCCAGCAGCTTCGGACAGGGGGGTGGGTACGAGCAGTACTTC
TRBD2 | . | TRBJ2-7 | TRBV2 | CASREGPGTSGSGTYEQYF | TGTGCCAGCAGAGAAGGGCCCGGGACTAGCGGGAGCGGTACCTACGAGCAGTACTTC
. | . | TRBJ2-6 | TRBV15 | CATSSKGRGSGANVLTF | TGTGCCACCAGCAGCAAGGGAAGGGGGTCTGGGGCCAACGTCCTGACTTTC
. | . | TRBJ2-1 | TRBV7-3 | CASSLNRVQQFF | TGTGCCAGCAGCTTAAACAGGGTCCAACAGTTCTTC
. | few | TRBJ1-1 | TRBV6-5 | CASSYFYKNTEAFF | TGTGCCAGCAGTTACTTCTATAAGAACACTGAAGCTTTCTTT
TRBD1 | . | TRBJ1-4 | TRBV30 | CAYTALGQGDEKLFF | TGTGCCTATACGGCGTTGGGACAGGGTGATGAAAAACTGTTTTTT
. | . | TRBJ1-3 | TRBV25-1 | CASRSREVSGNTIYF | TGTGCCAGCAGGTCCCGGGAGGTCTCTGGAAACACCATATATTTT
. | . | TRBJ1-6 | TRBV2 | CASKGRGQFPNSPLHF | TGTGCCAGCAAAGGTCGGGGACAATTCCCTAATTCACCCCTCCACTTT
. | . | TRBJ2-6 | TRBV5-8 | CASSSGEHWSGANVLTF | TGTGCCAGCAGCTCGGGGGAACATTGGTCTGGGGCCAACGTCCTGACTTTC
TRBD2 | few | TRBJ2-1 | TRBV27 | CASSLAGGPSDEQFF | TGTGCCAGCAGTTTAGCGGGAGGGCCTTCAGATGAGCAGTTCTTC
. | . | TRBJ1-2 | TRBV30 | CAWIRDSYGYTF | TGTGCCTGGATTAGAGATTCCTATGGCTACACCTTC
. | . | TRBJ1-4 | TRBV19 | CASISQGGGEKLFF | TGTGCCAGTATTTCACAGGGTGGAGGAGAAAAACTGTTTTTT
TRBD1 | . | TRBJ1-6 | TRBV6-6 | CASSYGAGTDSPLHF | TGTGCCAGCAGTTACGGGGCGGGGACAGATTCACCCCTCCACTTT
. | once | TRBJ2-5 | TRBV11-2 | CASSPNYLETQYF | TGTGCCAGCAGCCCAAACTACCTGGAGACCCAGTACTTC
TRBD2 | . | TRBJ2-3 | TRBV5-1 | CASRPSGSRTDTQYF | TGCGCCAGCCGACCTAGCGGGAGTCGAACAGATACGCAGTATTTT
TRBD1 | . | TRBJ2-3 | TRBV10-3 | CAITPTDRVDTQYF | TGTGCCATCACCCCCACCGACAGGGTGGATACGCAGTATTTT
. | . | TRBJ1-2 | TRBV29-1 | CSVVAGGYTF | TGCAGCGTTGTCGCCGGTGGCTACACCTTC
. | . | TRBJ2-7 | TRBV7-8 | CASSPQVTGSARSYEQYF | TGTGCCAGCAGCCCACAGGTTACCGGGAGCGCTAGATCCTACGAGCAGTACTTC
TRBD2 | . | TRBJ2-1 | TRBV4-1 | CASSQELLAGPGPGEQFF | TGCGCCAGCAGCCAAGAACTACTAGCGGGGCCCGGCCCAGGAGAGCAGTTCTTC
. | . | TRBJ1-3 | TRBV29-1 | CSVVGSGNTIYF | TGCAGCGTTGTAGGGTCTGGAAACACCATATATTTT
. | few | TRBJ1-1 | TRBV25-1 | CASRGQGPVNTEAFF | TGTGCCAGCAGGGGGCAGGGCCCGGTGAACACTGAAGCTTTCTTT
. | . | TRBJ1-1 | TRBV7-3 | CASSLEENTEAFF | TGTGCCAGCAGCTTAGAGGAGAACACTGAAGCTTTCTTT
. | . | TRBJ2-7 | TRBV2 | CASSEGLATYEQYF | TGTGCCAGCAGTGAAGGGCTAGCGACCTACGAGCAGTACTTC
TRBD1 | . | TRBJ2-5 | TRBV25-1 | CASSGDREETQYF | TGTGCCAGCAGTGGGGACAGGGAAGAGACCCAGTACTTC
TRBD2 | . | TRBJ2-1 | TRBV7-8 | CASSLGGTGLAGVMFF | TGTGCCAGCAGCTTAGGCGGAACTGGGCTAGCGGGAGTTATGTTCTTC
. | . | TRBJ2-7 | TRBV7-2 | CASSRQVFSYEQYF | TGTGCCAGCAGCCGACAGGTATTCTCCTACGAGCAGTACTTC
. | . | TRBJ2-7 | TRBV5-5 | CASSLPSNYEQYF | TGTGCCAGCAGCTTGCCATCGAACTACGAGCAGTACTTC
. | . | TRBJ2-5 | TRBV19 | CASSRGQSPQETQYF | TGTGCCAGTAGTCGGGGCCAAAGTCCGCAAGAGACCCAGTACTTC
TRBD1 | . | TRBJ1-3 | TRBV5-4 | CASSPDRVVENTIYF | TGTGCCAGCAGCCCGGACAGGGTAGTTGAAAACACCATATATTTT
TRBD2 | . | TRBJ2-1 | TRBV11-2 | CASSENTGTSGREQFF | TGTGCCAGCAGCGAAAATACCGGGACTAGCGGGAGGGAGCAGTTCTTC
TRBD2 | . | TRBJ2-3 | TRBV7-2 | CASSLAGTSRAQYF | TGTGCCAGCAGCTTAGCAGGGACTAGCCGTGCGCAGTATTTT
. | . | TRBJ2-1 | TRBV11-1 | CASSLQPAGEQFF | TGTGCCAGCAGCTTACAGCCAGCAGGTGAGCAGTTCTTC
. | . | TRBJ1-4 | TRBV2 | CASSDRGAPGEKLFF | TGTGCCAGCAGTGATAGGGGGGCACCGGGCGAAAAACTGTTTTTT
. | . | TRBJ2-4 | TRBV19 | CASSAQTRLIQYF | TGTGCCAGTAGTGCACAAACTAGGTTGATTCAGTACTTC
TRBD2 | . | TRBJ2-3 | TRBV5-4 | CASSFEAGADTQYF | TGTGCCAGCAGCTTCGAAGCGGGAGCAGATACGCAGTATTTT
. | . | TRBJ2-1 | TRBV14 | CASSQARGEQFF | TGTGCCAGCAGCCAAGCCCGGGGCGAGCAGTTCTTC